These 20 T cell receptor beta chains share one sample of origin, sequenced in a study of graft-versus-host responses after intestinal transplantation. The authors plated around 200,000 CFSE-labeled responder cells with around 200,000 irradiated, violet-dye-labeled stimulator cells. Sequencing was performed with immunoSEQ multiplex PCR; in TCRdb, only in-frame clones are kept and a portion is missing. The sample records roughly 21,000 clones, roughly 33% being singletons. This specimen consisted of alloreactive CD8+ T cells from a mixed lymphocyte reaction culture, obtained before intestinal transplant. Subset described: CFSE-low proliferating T cells sorted from roughly 6-day pre-transplant mixed lymphocyte reaction (GvH or HvG direction). The receptors shown here come from a human patient who received an intestinal transplant.

This clone occurred a few times. The germline gene is not matched at one end of the junction; a read error may be the cause. V gene TRBV2 combines with J gene TRBJ2-7; D might be TRBD2 (6 bases). The CDR3 runs 14 residues. The V gene's germline CDR1 is SNHLY and CDR2 FYNNEI. The CDR3, as DNA: TGTGCCTGCAGCCTCCGGGACTCTTCCTACGAGCAGTACTTC. Its protein is CACSLRDSSYEQYF.

V and J are TRBV5-5 and TRBJ1-1; a weak D match, TRBD1 (5 bases). Germline CDR1 is SGHKS and CDR2 is YYEKEE (reference sequence). Trimming removed 4 bases at V and 3 bases at J, with 19 bases between. This CDR3 contains 16 residues. The CDR3 region is CASSPRLWTYYTEAFF. The CDR3 nucleotides read TGTGCCAGCAGCCCCAGGCTGTGGACATACTACACTGAAGCTTTCTTT.

The table lists this clone with a few counts. The genes are TRBV5-4 and TRBJ1-2, with TRBD1 matching 8 bases. Germline V gene data show CDR1 as SGHNT and CDR2 as YYREEE (reference sequence). The CDR3 loop spans 13 amino acids. The V gene end was trimmed by 4 bases and the J gene end by 4 bases; junction bases not matched to a gene: 3. DNA of the CDR3: TGTGCCAGCAGCAGAGGGACAGGCTATGGCTACACCTTC. This gives the protein CASSRGTGYGYTF.

The chain carries TRBV28 and TRBJ1-5; no firm D call. Trimming removed 3 bases at V and 0 bases at J, with 12 bases between. The length of the CDR3 is 16 residues. The V gene's germline CDR1 is MDHEN and CDR2 SYDVKM. This chain's CDR3 is CASSFFATVSNQPQHF. The CDR3 DNA sequence: TGTGCCAGCAGTTTTTTCGCCACCGTTAGCAATCAGCCCCAGCATTTT.

The chain links TRBV7-9 to TRBJ2-1; 9 bases are a match to TRBD2. The germline V gene encodes CDR1 SEHNR and CDR2 FQNEAQ (reference sequence). Trimming removed 3 bases from V and 8 bases from J; junction bases left unmatched: 8. The CDR3 is 15 residues long. The CDR3 sequence is CASSFWRGGLDEQFF. Written as DNA, the CDR3 is TGTGCCAGCAGCTTCTGGCGGGGGGGCCTCGATGAGCAGTTCTTC.

The chain is built from TRBV4-2 and TRBJ1-2; D unclear. V lost 4 bases and J 8 bases, leaving 11 bases between the germline ends. The CDR3 extends over 12 amino acids. Per germline, CDR1 LGHNA and CDR2 YNFKEQ. This chain's CDR3 is CASSRLGGGYTF. The DNA for the CDR3 is TGTGCCAGCAGCCGCCTGGGCGGAGGCTACACCTTC.

This sequence joins TRBV7-9 and TRBJ2-7; 8 bases agree with TRBD1. The junction had 4 bases not matched to a gene; V was cut back by 5 bases and J by 1 base. CDR3 length: 14 amino acids. Per germline, CDR1 SEHNR and CDR2 FQNEAQ (reference sequence). Here the CDR3 reads CASSHGTGSYEQYF. In DNA form, the CDR3 reads TGTGCCAGCAGCCACGGGACAGGATCCTACGAGCAGTACTTC.

The chain is built from TRBV27 and TRBJ2-5, with D perhaps TRBD2 (6 bases). Trimming removed 6 bases at V and 2 bases at J, with 10 bases between. The CDR3 runs 13 residues. Germline-derived CDR1 and CDR2 are MNHEY and SMNVEV (reference sequence). CDR3 bases: TGTGCCAGCAGCTTTGGGGGGCAAGAGACCCAGTACTTC. This translates into CASSFGGQETQYF.

The chain links TRBV4-3 to TRBJ2-5, with D possibly called TRBD1 or TRBD2 (5 bases each). This CDR3 is built from 15 residues. V lost 0 bases, J lost 9 bases, and 17 bases lay in between. Germline CDR1 and CDR2: LGHNA and YSLEER. For the CDR3, the DNA is TGCGCCAGCAGCCAAGAAGAGGGGCGTTGGGGACCCCAGTACTTC. Amino acids: CASSQEEGRWGPQYF.

The sample holds many counts of this clone. The sample contains more than one DNA sequence encoding this CDR3. The chain combines TRBV13 with TRBJ2-7; no clear D gene. The CDR3 totals 13 residues. Germline CDR1 reads PRHDT; CDR2 reads FYEKMQ (reference sequence). V lost 0 bases to trimming and J lost 3 bases, with 6 bases between them. This CDR3 reads CASSLGGLYEQYF. The CDR3 DNA follows: TGTGCCAGCAGCTTAGGTGGCCTCTACGAGCAGTACTTC.

V usage is TRBV6-1 and J usage is TRBJ1-5; D gene uncertain. This CDR3 is built from 13 residues. V was clipped by 8 bases and J by 0 bases, with 8 bases between them. The germline gives CDR1 MNHNS, CDR2 SASEGT. Here the CDR3 reads CASSEYSNQPQHF. For the CDR3, the DNA is TGTGCCAGCTCAGAGTATAGCAATCAGCCCCAGCATTTT.

This clone has just one count. The V and J genes are TRBV13 and TRBJ1-6; 8 positions match TRBD1. This CDR3 contains 16 residues. Germline CDR1 PRHDT, CDR2 FYEKMQ (reference sequence). V lost 7 bases to trimming and J lost 1 base; unmatched junction nucleotides: 6. The CDR3, as DNA: TGTGCCAGCACACAACAGGGGGTTTCCTATAATTCACCCCTCCACTTT. This codes for CASTQQGVSYNSPLHF.

The chain has TRBV29-1 and TRBJ2-7; 9 nucleotides match TRBD2. The CDR3 spans 14 residues. The germline CDR1 and CDR2 sequences are SQVTM and ANQGSEA. Germline trimming cut 1 base from V and 2 bases from J; bases unmatched to any gene: 3. CDR3 sequence (DNA): TGCAGCGTTGAAGGGACTAGCGATACCTACGAGCAGTACTTC. Encoded protein: CSVEGTSDTYEQYF.

On this clone itself: The sample carries other DNA sequences with the same CDR3. This chain links TRBV4-1 with TRBJ1-4; no firm D call. Trimming pared 1 base from V and 7 bases from J, leaving 7 bases between. Looked up from germline, CDR1 is MGHRA and CDR2 is YSYEKL. The CDR3 length is 13 residues. The CDR3 sequence: CASSQASSEKLFF. The CDR3 coding sequence is TGCGCCAGCAGCCAAGCGAGTAGTGAAAAACTGTTTTTT.

In its sample, this clone was seen a few times. The J gene is TRBJ2-5, the V gene TRBV9, with 12 positions matching TRBD2. Germline V gene sequence: CDR1 SGDLS, CDR2 YYNGEE. The J segment lost 5 bases and the V segment lost 4 bases, leaving 15 bases of the junction unmatched. The CDR3 is made up of 18 amino acids. DNA of the CDR3: TGTGCCAGCAGCTCAGGACTAGCGGGGACCCAAGTTTTGGAGACCCAGTACTTC. Protein: CASSSGLAGTQVLETQYF.

On this clone itself: Because the CDR3 is missing its conserved closing phenylalanine or tryptophan, this is likely a read error. The rearrangement links TRBV4-1 to TRBJ1-1; D is ambiguous. Germline V lookup: CDR1 MGHRA, CDR2 YSYEKL. This CDR3 is 14 amino acids long. The V end was cut by 4 bases, the J end by 0 bases, with 9 bases between. The DNA for the CDR3 is TGCGCCAGCAGCCGAGTTTTGTTGAACACTGAAGCTTTCCTT. This translates into CASSRVLLNTEAFL.

The CDR3 region is CASSEDHFHGYTF. The DNA of the CDR3 is TGTGCCAGCAGTGAGGACCATTTCCATGGCTACACCTTC. The rearrangement links TRBV6-5 to TRBJ1-2; no firm D call. The germline gives CDR1 MNHEY, CDR2 SVGAGI. This CDR3 comprises 13 residues. Trimming cost V 5 bases and J 6 bases, with 13 bases left between them.

The rearrangement joins TRBV14 to TRBJ1-1; D ambiguous. Germline V gene sequence: CDR1 SGHDN, CDR2 FVKESK. The V end was cut by 4 bases, the J end by 6 bases, with 18 bases between. There are 15 residues in the CDR3. The CDR3: CASSLTKSLGAEAFF. CDR3 bases: TGTGCCAGCAGCCTCACAAAGTCGCTGGGAGCTGAAGCTTTCTTT.

The V gene is TRBV12-2, the J gene TRBJ2-7; the tabulated D call, TRBD1, remains unverified against the DNA. TRBV12-2 corresponds to a pseudogene. The CDR3 sequence is 15 residues long. The chain's CDR3 is CASRLPGQESYEQYF. CDR3 DNA sequence: TGTGCAAGTCGCTTGCCGGGACAGGAGTCCTACGAGCAGTACTTC.

This clone was counted only a few times. The chain uses TRBV10-3 and TRBJ2-7, with D tentatively TRBD1 (5 bases). Germline-derived CDR1 and CDR2 are ENHRY and SYGVKD. The CDR3 loop spans 15 amino acids. Trimming removed 4 bases at V and 0 bases at J, with 13 bases between. The CDR3 sequence is CAISARQSSSYEQYF. The CDR3 bases are TGTGCCATCAGTGCGAGACAGTCAAGCTCCTACGAGCAGTACTTC.